The rows below give T cell receptor beta chains drawn from one sample of a study of shared clonotypes between healthy human individuals. Produced via immunoSEQ multiplex PCR; TCRdb's table is partial and in-frame only. Among hundreds of thousands of clones listed, about 78% were seen once. Sequenced sample: memory CD4+ T cells sorted from blood. The receptors here all came from a woman between 25 and 40 years old in good health. Both conserved end residues are part of each CDR3. D genes are given only for firm matches. For some rows the clone size is stated as once, few or many, or as a class when expanded; others skip it.

V	D	J	size	CDR3	DNA
TRBV7-9	-	TRBJ1-5	-	CASSPLQQPQHF	TGTGCCAGCAGCCCATTGCAGCAGCCCCAGCATTTT
TRBV6-5	-	TRBJ2-7	-	CASSYDTRVNYEQYF	TGTGCCAGCAGTTACGATACCAGGGTGAACTACGAGCAGTACTTC
TRBV27	-	TRBJ2-3	-	CASAGGLLRTDTQYF	TGTGCCAGCGCCGGGGGACTCCTCCGCACAGATACGCAGTATTTT
TRBV19	-	TRBJ2-1	-	CASSEGPGPHNEQFF	TGTGCCAGTAGTGAGGGTCCAGGGCCACACAATGAGCAGTTCTTC
TRBV28	-	TRBJ2-5	few	CASSSRLGKQETQYF	TGTGCCAGCAGCTCCCGGTTGGGGAAACAAGAGACCCAGTACTTC
TRBV14	-	TRBJ1-2	-	CASSLDNYGYTF	TGTGCCAGCAGCCTAGATAACTATGGCTACACCTTC
TRBV20-1	-	TRBJ2-5	-	CSASSAETQYF	TGCAGTGCTAGCTCGGCGGAGACCCAGTACTTC
TRBV5-4	-	TRBJ2-3	-	CADAPLGGRTDTQYF	TGTGCCGACGCCCCCCTAGGAGGACGCACAGATACGCAGTATTTT
TRBV19	-	TRBJ1-1	-	CASSRGRGEGTEAFF	TGTGCCAGTAGTAGGGGTCGAGGGGAAGGCACTGAAGCTTTCTTT
TRBV12-5	TRBD2	TRBJ2-1	-	CASGKGLAGVDEQFF	TGTGCTAGTGGTAAGGGACTAGCGGGAGTGGATGAGCAGTTCTTC
TRBV27	TRBD2	TRBJ2-7	-	CASATVAGGTYEQYF	TGTGCCAGCGCAACCGTAGCGGGAGGAACCTACGAGCAGTACTTC
TRBV5-1	-	TRBJ2-2	-	CASSWITAGTANTGELFF	TGCGCCAGCAGCTGGATCACTGCAGGTACTGCGAACACCGGGGAGCTGTTTTTT
TRBV28	TRBD1	TRBJ2-7	-	CASSLGDREPYEQYF	TGTGCCAGCAGTTTAGGGGACAGGGAACCCTACGAGCAGTACTTC
TRBV2	-	TRBJ2-7	-	CASSGGGIKSYEQYF	TGTGCCAGCAGTGGGGGCGGAATAAAATCCTACGAGCAGTACTTC
TRBV5-6	-	TRBJ2-5	-	CASGVWATRLGQETQYF	TGTGCCAGCGGAGTATGGGCCACACGTCTAGGGCAAGAGACCCAGTACTTC
TRBV2	TRBD2	TRBJ2-3	-	CASSDGLAGTDTQYF	TGTGCCAGCAGTGATGGGCTAGCGGGCACAGATACGCAGTATTTT